This record concerns one T cell receptor (beta chain) sequence. Its antigen is not yet known. Per-base quality was not reported, and no clone a single base away is much larger than it. The protocol used for the library was the immunoSEQ multiplex PCR assay. What TCRdb holds here is the immuneACCESS table cut down to in-frame rearrangements. Part of the clones is not present; checked against another copy, under half of the missing clones reflect an unresolved V gene, and the others are unexplained. The sample contains around 68,000 clones, 83% of them found a single time. The top ten hold roughly 14% of the sample. These data originate in a study of control samples from healthy donors and cancer patients (dated by TCRdb to 2018 to 2020). From cysteine to phenylalanine, the CDR3 is 13 amino acids long. Kept here is only the CDR3 DNA, which spans 39 bases and is read in frame from base 1. V and J lose 3 bases and 3 bases, and a span of 8 bases separates them.

Recombination connected TRBV12-3 or TRBV12-4 to TRBJ1-2; the D gene cannot be resolved reliably. What was sequenced was blood. This sequence originates from a man in his sixties in good health. The DNA sequence follows: TGTGCCAGCAGTTTGAGGGAAGACTATGGCTACACCTTC. This gives the protein CASSLREDYGYTF.